These T cell receptor beta chains were read from a single sample in a study of cytomegalovirus exposure and HLA in healthy donors. The assay was immunoSEQ multiplex PCR, and TCRdb's table has in-frame clones only and misses some. Found here are around 280,000 clones, approximately 90% of them singletons; the top ten hold 2% to 3%. Source material: PBMCs. Receptor source: a woman younger than 30 in good health and CMV-seronegative. The CDR3 runs from the conserved cysteine through the conserved F or W. D genes are given only for firm matches. The size field is filled for only some rows; it gives once, few, many or a size class.

j_call clone_size d_call v_call cdr3_nt cdr3_aa
TRBJ1-2 few TRBD1 TRBV7-9 TGTGCCAGCAGCTCCGACAGGGGGCCCCATGGCTACACCTTC CASSSDRGPHGYTF
TRBJ2-7 . TRBD1 TRBV11-2 TGTGCCAGCAGCTTAGGGCGCAGGGGGTGGATCGGGCAGTACTTC CASSLGRRGWIGQYF
TRBJ2-7 . TRBD2 TRBV10-3 TGTGCCATCAGTGAGAAGGGGAGGGAATACGACGAGCAGTACTTC CAISEKGREYDEQYF
TRBJ2-1 . TRBD2 TRBV30 TGTGCCTGGATTGCTCCGCCGTGGGACGGGGGGGCCGATGAGCAGTTCTTC CAWIAPPWDGGADEQFF
TRBJ1-1 once TRBD1 TRBV27 TGTGCCAGCAGTAGAGTCGGGACAGGGAACACTGAAGCTTTCTTT CASSRVGTGNTEAFF
TRBJ1-2 . . TRBV10-3 TGTGCCACTTATGGCTACACCTTC CATYGYTF
TRBJ1-6 few . TRBV30 TGTGCCTGGACCCAAGCTGGTCTCTATAATTCCCCCCTCCACTTT CAWTQAGLYNSPLHF
TRBJ2-1 . TRBD2 TRBV27 TGTGCCAGCAGTTCCCCGGGACTAGCGGGGGGTCACGCCTACAATGAGCAGTTCTTC CASSSPGLAGGHAYNEQFF
TRBJ2-1 . TRBD2 TRBV19 TGTGCCAGTAGTGCCCCTAGCGGGGGGGCCAGGTACAATGAGCAGTTCTTC CASSAPSGGARYNEQFF
TRBJ1-2 . TRBD1 TRBV19 TGTGCCAGTAGTAGCCAGGGACAGCTCGCCAACTATGGCTACACCTTC CASSSQGQLANYGYTF
TRBJ2-7 . . TRBV27 TGTGCCAGCAGTTTTGGGCAGGCTTCCTACGAGCAGTACTTC CASSFGQASYEQYF
TRBJ1-1 . . TRBV5-5 TGTGCCAGCCTCAGGGGAGCGGGAAACACTGAAGCTTTCTTT CASLRGAGNTEAFF
TRBJ1-5 . TRBD1 TRBV2 TGTGCCAGCAGTGGGACAGGGGGAAATCAGCCCCAGCATTTT CASSGTGGNQPQHF
TRBJ1-1 . TRBD1 TRBV4-1 TGCGCCAGCAGCTCCCCAGGGGGCTGGAACACTGAAGCTTTCTTT CASSSPGGWNTEAFF
TRBJ2-2 . . TRBV15 TGTGCCACCAGCAGAGATAGCTCCGGGGAGCTGTTTTTT CATSRDSSGELFF
TRBJ2-7 . . TRBV6-8 TGTGCCAGCACCCCCGCGGAGCCATCCTACGAGCAGTACTTC CASTPAEPSYEQYF
TRBJ2-7 . . TRBV6-5 TGTGCCAGCAGCTCACTAAGCGACGAGCAGTACTTC CASSSLSDEQYF
TRBJ1-6 . TRBD1 TRBV28 TGTGCCAGCAGTTCCCCTGGTTCAGGGGGTAATTCACCCCTCCACTTT CASSSPGSGGNSPLHF
TRBJ1-1 once . TRBV29-1 TGCAGCGTTGAAGGGCAGGCCGTGAACACTGAAGCTTTCTTT CSVEGQAVNTEAFF
TRBJ1-6 . . TRBV6-5 TGTGCCAGCAGTTACTCAAGTTTAGAACCCCTCCACTTT CASSYSSLEPLHF
TRBJ2-2 . TRBD2 TRBV7-6 TGTGCCAGCAGCCGACAGACTAGCGGGGGGGCAACCGGGGAGCTGTTTTTT CASSRQTSGGATGELFF
TRBJ2-2 . TRBD1 TRBV14 TGTGCCAGCAGCGACAGGGTTTACACCGGGGAGCTGTTTTTT CASSDRVYTGELFF
TRBJ2-1 . . TRBV10-3 TGTGCCATCAGTGAAACCGGGTATGAGCAGTTCTTC CAISETGYEQFF
TRBJ1-3 . . TRBV12-2 TGTGCAAGTCGCTTAGGGGGGACAGAGAAAACTGGAAACACCATATATTTT CASRLGGTEKTGNTIYF
TRBJ1-2 . . TRBV7-2 TGTGCCAGCAGCTCATCCGGGACGGGGGGAAACTATGGCTACACCTTC CASSSSGTGGNYGYTF
TRBJ2-7 . TRBD1 TRBV27 TGTGCCAGCAGTACCCCGGGACAGGGAAGGGACGAGCAGTACTTC CASSTPGQGRDEQYF
TRBJ2-3 . . TRBV14 TGTGCCAGCAGCTTCGTGACAGTCCCTACGCAGTATTTT CASSFVTVPTQYF
TRBJ2-1 . . TRBV5-1 TGCGCCAGCAGCCTCCGACAGGGAGGAGATGAGCAGTTCTTC CASSLRQGGDEQFF
TRBJ2-3 . TRBD1 TRBV5-4 TGTGCCAGCAGCGCTCGGACAGGGGGCACAGATACGCAGTATTTT CASSARTGGTDTQYF
TRBJ1-2 . . TRBV6-5 TGTGCCAGCAGTTACGGGAGGGGCTACACCTTC CASSYGRGYTF
TRBJ2-2 . . TRBV5-1 TGCGCCAGCAGCCCCGGCGGCAGGGGTTCCGGGGAGCTGTTTTTT CASSPGGRGSGELFF
TRBJ2-7 . . TRBV7-7 TGTGCTAGCAGCTCCATAGACAGACTCGAGCAGTACTTC CASSSIDRLEQYF
TRBJ1-2 . . TRBV6-1 TGTGCCAGCATCAAAACAGTCCTCTATGGCTACACCTTC CASIKTVLYGYTF
TRBJ2-7 . . TRBV27 TGTGCCAGCAGTCCCTTCCACGGTTCCTACGAGCAGTACTTC CASSPFHGSYEQYF
TRBJ2-7 . TRBD2 TRBV9 TGTGCCAGCAGCGTGAGCGGGGGGGACTACGAGCAGTACTTC CASSVSGGDYEQYF
TRBJ2-7 . . TRBV2 TGTGCCAGCAGTGAGGAGACAGACGAGCAGTACTTC CASSEETDEQYF
TRBJ2-1 . . TRBV7-8 TGTGCCAGCAGCTTAGGTCCCGGGTATGAACGGTTCTTC CASSLGPGYERFF
TRBJ2-2 once TRBD1 TRBV7-6 TGTGCCAGCAGCCCCCAGGGGGCGGGGCCCGGGGAGCTGTTTTTT CASSPQGAGPGELFF
TRBJ2-7 . . TRBV6-5 TGTGCCAGCAGGGGATCTGCGGGCGAGCAGTACTTC CASRGSAGEQYF
TRBJ1-5 . . TRBV6-1 TGTGCCAGCAGTGAAGCGTCGGGAGGGAAAAGCAATCAGCCCCAGCATTTT CASSEASGGKSNQPQHF
TRBJ2-7 . . TRBV6-5 TGTGCCAGCAGTGGACAGAGGCCCTACGAGCAGTACTTC CASSGQRPYEQYF
TRBJ1-3 once TRBD1 TRBV7-6 TGTGCCAGCAGGCCCGGGACAGGACGAAACACCATATATTTT CASRPGTGRNTIYF